The subject of this entry is one TCR beta chain. Antigen unknown. Repertoires were generated with immunoSEQ multiplex PCR, while TCRdb's copy carries only in-frame clones and drops some. The sample carries 180,000 or so clones, approximately 90% recorded once. The germline CDR1 and CDR2 sequences are SGHAT and FQNNGV. With 0 bases removed from V and 5 bases from J, the gap between germline ends came to 10 bases. The CDR3 has 15 amino acids. The data are from a study of T cell responses to AZD1222 COVID-19 vaccine. The study's findings and limits: At study baseline, merely six AZD1222 recipients were seropositive. The study found Spike-specific TCR breadth and depth rose after two AZD1222 doses. Spike was spanned by vaccine-associated CD4 TCRs, with dominance at 160-218 and 743-854.

The TCR originated in an adult who received the AZD1222 COVID-19 vaccine. Sequenced here: peripheral blood, sampled 28 days after the second AZD1222 dose. The rearrangement joins TRBV11-2 to TRBJ1-4; unclear D gene. CDR3 nucleotides: TGTGCCAGCAGCTTAGATGGGGTGACCAATGAAAAACTGTTTTTT. As protein: CASSLDGVTNEKLFF.